The 5 T cell receptor beta chains below were found in one sample sequenced in a study of blood T cell repertoires in COVID-19. TCRdb keeps only in-frame clones here, not all; method: immunoSEQ multiplex PCR. The sample consists of a few hundred thousand clones, roughly 88% of them appearing once. Sequencing was performed on peripheral blood. The receptor set was obtained from a human donor with COVID-19, enrolled during active disease. The donor label of this sample is uncertain.

This chain uses TRBV6-5 with TRBJ1-5, with a weak D call TRBD1 (5 bases). The CDR3 contains 15 residues. V gave up 5 bases and J gave up 5 bases, with 16 bases separating them. The germline V gene encodes CDR1 MNHEY and CDR2 SVGAGI. CDR3 nucleotide sequence: TGTGCCAGCAGTCCCTCGGGGAGGGGTTATCAGCCCCAGCATTTT. It translates to CASSPSGRGYQPQHF.

The genes are TRBV4-3 and TRBJ1-3, with D unclear. The CDR3 is 17 amino acids. Germline V lookup: CDR1 LGHNA, CDR2 YSLEER. V gave up 4 bases and J gave up 0 bases, with 16 bases separating them. The CDR3 DNA is TGCGCCAGCAGCCCCCAGTTAGCGGGCCGCTCTGGAAACACCATATATTTT. Translation: CASSPQLAGRSGNTIYF.

The chain has TRBV7-9 and TRBJ2-3; TRBD2 matches 7 bases. CDR3 length: 17 residues. V shed 5 bases and J 2 bases; nucleotides not matched to a gene: 13. Germline lookup yields CDR1 SEHNR and CDR2 FQNEAQ (reference sequence). This CDR3 reads CASSTWTSGDYTDTQYF. The CDR3 DNA reads as TGTGCCAGCAGCACCTGGACTAGTGGGGACTACACAGATACGCAGTATTTT. Looking up the rest from reference TRBV7-9 and TRBJ2-3 gives the full variable domain: DTGVSQNPRHKITKRGQNVTFRCDPISEHNRLYWYRQTLGQGPEFLTYFQNEAQLEKSRLLSDRFSAERPKGSFSTLEIQRTEQGDSAMYLCASSTWTSGDYTDTQYFGPGTRLTVL.

This clone was seen a handful of times. This chain connects TRBV3-1 (or the pseudogene TRBV3-2) to TRBJ2-7; tentative D call: TRBD2 (6 bases). This CDR3 is 11 amino acids long. Per the germline V gene, CDR1 is LGHDT and CDR2 is YNNKEL (reference sequence). V was pared by 7 bases and J by 6 bases, with 10 bases between. CDR3 residues: CASTREAEQYF. The DNA for the CDR3 is TGTGCCAGCACGAGGGAGGCCGAGCAGTACTTC.

The gene calls are TRBV29-1 and TRBJ1-4; weak D call: TRBD1 (6 bases). The V end was cut by 8 bases, the J end by 8 bases, with 15 bases between. Per the germline V gene, CDR1 is SQVTM and CDR2 is ANQGSEA. This CDR3 has 12 amino acids. The CDR3 region has the DNA TGCAGCCCAAGGGGGGGGTGCGAAAAACTGTTTTTT. Translated, it gives CSPRGGCEKLFF.